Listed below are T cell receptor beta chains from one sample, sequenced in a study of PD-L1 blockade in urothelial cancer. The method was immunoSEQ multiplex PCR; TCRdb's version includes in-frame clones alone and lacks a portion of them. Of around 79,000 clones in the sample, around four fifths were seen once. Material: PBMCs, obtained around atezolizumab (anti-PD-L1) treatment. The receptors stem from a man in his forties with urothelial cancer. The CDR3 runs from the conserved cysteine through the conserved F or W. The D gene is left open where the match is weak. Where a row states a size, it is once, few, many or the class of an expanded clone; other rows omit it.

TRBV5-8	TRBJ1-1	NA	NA	CASRTGHKNTEAFF	TGTGCCAGCAGGACGGGACATAAGAACACTGAAGCTTTCTTT
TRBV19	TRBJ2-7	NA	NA	CATSDSLSYEQYF	TGTGCCACCAGCGACAGCCTCTCCTACGAGCAGTACTTC
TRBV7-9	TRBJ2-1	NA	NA	CASSPLGARDNEQFF	TGTGCCAGCAGCCCACTGGGCGCTCGCGACAATGAGCAGTTCTTC
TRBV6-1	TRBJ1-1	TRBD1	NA	CASSEAGQGGTEAFF	TGTGCCAGCAGTGAAGCGGGACAGGGGGGGACTGAAGCTTTCTTT
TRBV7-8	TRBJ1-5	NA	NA	CASSGGTANQPQHF	TGTGCCAGCAGCGGAGGGACTGCCAATCAGCCCCAGCATTTT
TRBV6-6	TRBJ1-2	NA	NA	CASTPEVGGYTF	TGTGCCAGCACCCCGGAGGTGGGCGGCTACACCTTC
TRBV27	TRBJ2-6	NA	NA	CASSLYLSGANVLTF	TGTGCCAGCAGTTTATATCTCTCTGGGGCCAACGTCCTGACTTTC
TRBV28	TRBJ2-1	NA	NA	CASSSGLTFNEQFF	TGTGCCAGCAGCTCGGGACTTACCTTCAATGAGCAGTTCTTC
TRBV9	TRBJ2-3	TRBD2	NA	CASSVTSGVWDTQYF	TGTGCCAGCAGCGTAACTAGCGGAGTTTGGGATACGCAGTATTTT
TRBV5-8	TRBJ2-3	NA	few	CASSPVGGNTDTQYF	TGTGCCAGCAGCCCAGTCGGCGGTAACACAGATACGCAGTATTTT
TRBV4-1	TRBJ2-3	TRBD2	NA	CASSRGVGRRREGTDTQYF	TGCGCCAGCAGCCGGGGAGTAGGGAGGCGGCGGGAGGGCACAGATACGCAGTATTTT
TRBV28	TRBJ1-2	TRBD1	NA	CALNRGVNYGYTF	TGTGCCCTAAACAGGGGTGTGAACTATGGCTACACCTTC
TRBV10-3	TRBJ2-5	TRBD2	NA	CATSSGKGETQYF	TGTGCCACGAGTAGCGGGAAGGGAGAGACCCAGTACTTC
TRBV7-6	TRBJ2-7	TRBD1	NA	CASSLDEGTGLYEQYF	TGTGCCAGCAGCTTAGACGAGGGGACAGGGCTCTACGAGCAGTACTTC
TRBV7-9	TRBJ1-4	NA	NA	CASSSYSGTLGTNEKLFF	TGTGCCAGCAGCTCTTATTCCGGGACACTTGGGACTAATGAAAAACTGTTTTTT
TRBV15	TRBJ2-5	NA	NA	CATSRGGRQGHQETQYF	TGTGCCACCAGCAGAGGGGGCCGTCAGGGGCATCAAGAGACCCAGTACTTC
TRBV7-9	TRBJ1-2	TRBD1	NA	CASSIQTGGGGYTF	TGTGCCAGCAGCATACAGACAGGGGGCGGAGGCTACACCTTC
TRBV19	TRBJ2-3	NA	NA	CASTSRDTQYF	TGTGCCAGTACAAGTCGGGATACGCAGTATTTT
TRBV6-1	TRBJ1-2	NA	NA	CASSANSGYTF	TGTGCCAGCAGTGCAAATTCAGGCTACACCTTC
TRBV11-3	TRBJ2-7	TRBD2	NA	CASSFGVSGNREQYF	TGTGCCAGCAGCTTTGGAGTTAGCGGGAACCGCGAGCAGTACTTC
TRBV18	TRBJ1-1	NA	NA	CASSNSWRNTEAFF	TGTGCCAGCTCAAATTCATGGAGGAACACTGAAGCTTTCTTT
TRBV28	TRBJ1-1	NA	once	CASSSVPAGEEAFF	TGTGCCAGCAGTTCCGTCCCTGCAGGGGAAGAAGCTTTCTTT
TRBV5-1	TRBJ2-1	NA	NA	CASSVTSSYNEQFF	TGCGCCAGCAGCGTGACTAGTAGTTACAATGAGCAGTTCTTC
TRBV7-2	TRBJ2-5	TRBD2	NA	CASSHSSGTFLETQYF	TGTGCCAGCAGCCACTCTAGCGGGACTTTCCTGGAGACCCAGTACTTC